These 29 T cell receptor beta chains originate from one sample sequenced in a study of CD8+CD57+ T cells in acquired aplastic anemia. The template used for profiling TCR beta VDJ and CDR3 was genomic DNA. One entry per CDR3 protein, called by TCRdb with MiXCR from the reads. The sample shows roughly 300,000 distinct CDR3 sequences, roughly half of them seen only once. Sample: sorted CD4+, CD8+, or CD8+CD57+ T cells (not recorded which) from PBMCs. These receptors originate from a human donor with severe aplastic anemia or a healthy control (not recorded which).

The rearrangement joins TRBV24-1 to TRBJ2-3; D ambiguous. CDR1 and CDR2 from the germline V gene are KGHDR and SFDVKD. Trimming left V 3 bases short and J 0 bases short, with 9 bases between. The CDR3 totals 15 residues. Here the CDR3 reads CATSDRRASTDTQYF. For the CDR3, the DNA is TGTGCCACCAGTGATAGACGGGCAAGCACAGATACGCAGTATTTT.

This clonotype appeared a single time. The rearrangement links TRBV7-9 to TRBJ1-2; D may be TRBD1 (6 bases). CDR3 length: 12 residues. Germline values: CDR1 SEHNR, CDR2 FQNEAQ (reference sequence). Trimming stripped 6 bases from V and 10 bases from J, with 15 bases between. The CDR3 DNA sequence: TGTGCCAGCAGGAGACTGGACAGCATCTACACCTTC. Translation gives CASRRLDSIYTF. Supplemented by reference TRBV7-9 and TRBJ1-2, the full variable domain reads DTGVSQNPRHKITKRGQNVTFRCDPISEHNRLYWYRQTLGQGPEFLTYFQNEAQLEKSRLLSDRFSAERPKGSFSTLEIQRTEQGDSAMYLCASRRLDSIYTFGSGTRLTVV.

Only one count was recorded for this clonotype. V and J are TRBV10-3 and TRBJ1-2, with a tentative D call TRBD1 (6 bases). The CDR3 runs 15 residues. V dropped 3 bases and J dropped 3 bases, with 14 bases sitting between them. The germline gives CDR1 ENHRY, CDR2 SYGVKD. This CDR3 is CAISDGDKYYYGYTF. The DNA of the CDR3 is TGTGCCATCAGTGATGGGGACAAATATTACTATGGCTACACCTTC.

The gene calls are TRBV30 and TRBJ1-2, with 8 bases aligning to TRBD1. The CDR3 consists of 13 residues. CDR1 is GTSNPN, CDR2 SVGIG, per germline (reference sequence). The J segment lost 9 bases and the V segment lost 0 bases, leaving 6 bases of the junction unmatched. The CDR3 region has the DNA TGTGCCTGGAGTGTACGCCCAGGGGGCAGCTACACCTTC. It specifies CAWSVRPGGSYTF.

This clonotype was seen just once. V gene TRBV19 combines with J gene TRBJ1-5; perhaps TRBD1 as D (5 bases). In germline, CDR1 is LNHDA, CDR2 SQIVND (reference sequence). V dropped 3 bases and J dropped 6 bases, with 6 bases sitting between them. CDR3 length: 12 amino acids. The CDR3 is CASSIGGQPQHF. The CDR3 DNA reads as TGTGCCAGTAGTATTGGGGGTCAGCCCCAGCATTTT.

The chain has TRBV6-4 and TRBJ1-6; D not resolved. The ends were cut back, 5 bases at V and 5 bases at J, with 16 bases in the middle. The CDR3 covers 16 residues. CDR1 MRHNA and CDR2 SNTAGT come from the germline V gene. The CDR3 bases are TGTGCCAGCAGTCGTTTGGGGTTTAACGATAATTCACCCCTCCACTTT. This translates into CASSRLGFNDNSPLHF.

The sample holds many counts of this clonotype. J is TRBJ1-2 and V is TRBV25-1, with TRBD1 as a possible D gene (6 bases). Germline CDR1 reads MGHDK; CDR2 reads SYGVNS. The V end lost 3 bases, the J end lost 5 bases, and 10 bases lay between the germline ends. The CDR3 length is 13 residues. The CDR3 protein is CASSDGTPYGYTF. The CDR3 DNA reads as TGTGCCAGCAGTGACGGGACACCGTATGGCTACACCTTC.

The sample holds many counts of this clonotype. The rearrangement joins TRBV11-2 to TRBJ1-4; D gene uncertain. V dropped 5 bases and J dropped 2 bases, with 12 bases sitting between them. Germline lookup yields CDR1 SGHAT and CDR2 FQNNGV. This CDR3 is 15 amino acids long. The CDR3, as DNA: TGTGCCAGCAGCCCACAGATGTGGACTAATGAAAAACTGTTTTTT. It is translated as CASSPQMWTNEKLFF.

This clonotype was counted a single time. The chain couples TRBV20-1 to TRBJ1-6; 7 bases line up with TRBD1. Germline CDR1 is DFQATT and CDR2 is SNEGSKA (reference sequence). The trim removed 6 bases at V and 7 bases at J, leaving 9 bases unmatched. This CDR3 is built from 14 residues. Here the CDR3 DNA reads TGCAGTGCGGGGGGGACAGAACCAAATTCACCCCTCCACTTT. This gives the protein CSAGGTEPNSPLHF.

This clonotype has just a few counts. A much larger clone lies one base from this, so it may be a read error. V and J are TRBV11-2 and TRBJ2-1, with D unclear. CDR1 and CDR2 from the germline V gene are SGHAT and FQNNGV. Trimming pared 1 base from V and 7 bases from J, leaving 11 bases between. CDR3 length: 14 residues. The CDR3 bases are TGTGCCAGCAGCTTAGGGGCAGCCGGAAATGAGCAGTTCTTC. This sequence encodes CASSLGAAGNEQFF.

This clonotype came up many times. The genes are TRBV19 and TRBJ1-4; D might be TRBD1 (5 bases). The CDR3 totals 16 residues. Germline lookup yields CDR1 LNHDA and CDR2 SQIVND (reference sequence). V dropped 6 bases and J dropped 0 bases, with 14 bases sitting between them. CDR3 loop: CASRNPGTATNEKLFF. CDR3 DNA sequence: TGTGCCAGTAGAAATCCGGGGACTGCAACTAATGAAAAACTGTTTTTT. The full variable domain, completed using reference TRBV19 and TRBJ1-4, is DGGITQSPKYLFRKEGQNVTLSCEQNLNHDAMYWYRQDPGQGLRLIYYSQIVNDFQKGDIAEGYSVSREKKESFPLTVTSAQKNPTAFYLCASRNPGTATNEKLFFGSGTQLSVL.

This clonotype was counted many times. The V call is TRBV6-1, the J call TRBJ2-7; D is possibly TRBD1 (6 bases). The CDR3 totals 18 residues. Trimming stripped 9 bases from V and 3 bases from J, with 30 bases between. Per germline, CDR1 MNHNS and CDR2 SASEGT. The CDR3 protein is CASSSRVWSQGFIYEQYF. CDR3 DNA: TGTGCCAGTAGCAGCAGGGTGTGGTCCCAGGGGTTCATCTACGAGCAGTACTTC.

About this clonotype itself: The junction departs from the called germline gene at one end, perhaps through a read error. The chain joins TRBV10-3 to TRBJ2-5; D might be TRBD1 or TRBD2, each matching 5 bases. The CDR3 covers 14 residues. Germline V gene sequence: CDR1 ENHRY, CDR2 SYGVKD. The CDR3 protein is CASSARDHGKTQYF. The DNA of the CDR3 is TGTGCCAGCAGTGCCCGGGACCATGGAAAGACCCAGTACTTC.

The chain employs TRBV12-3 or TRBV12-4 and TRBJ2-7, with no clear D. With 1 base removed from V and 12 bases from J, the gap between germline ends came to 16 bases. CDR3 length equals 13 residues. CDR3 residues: CASSLGSHLTGYF. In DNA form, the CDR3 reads TGTGCCAGCAGTTTAGGTTCTCACCTGACGGGGTACTTC.

The CDR3 loop is CSAVGWGISSHEQYF. CDR3 nucleotides: TGCAGTGCCGTCGGTTGGGGTATTTCGTCCCACGAGCAGTACTTC. This chain links TRBV20-1 with TRBJ2-7; the D is unclear. The CDR3 covers 15 residues. Trimming shortened V by 6 bases and J by 5 bases, and 23 bases separated the two germline ends. Germline values: CDR1 DFQATT, CDR2 SNEGSKA (reference sequence).

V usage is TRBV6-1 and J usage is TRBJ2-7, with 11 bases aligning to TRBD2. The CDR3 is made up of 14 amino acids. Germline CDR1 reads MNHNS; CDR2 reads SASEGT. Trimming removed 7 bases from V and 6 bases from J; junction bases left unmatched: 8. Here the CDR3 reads CASINLAGGSEQYF. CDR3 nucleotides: TGTGCCAGCATAAATCTAGCGGGAGGTAGCGAGCAGTACTTC.

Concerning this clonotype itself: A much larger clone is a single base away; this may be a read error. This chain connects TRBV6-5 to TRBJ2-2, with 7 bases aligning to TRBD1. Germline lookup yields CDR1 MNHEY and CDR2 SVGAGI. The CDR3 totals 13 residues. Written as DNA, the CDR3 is TGTGCCGGCAGTCACAGGGGCACCGGGGAGCTGTTTTTT. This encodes CAGSHRGTGELFF.

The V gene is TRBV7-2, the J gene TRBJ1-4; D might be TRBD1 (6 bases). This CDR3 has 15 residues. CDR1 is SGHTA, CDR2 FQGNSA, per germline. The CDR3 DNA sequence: TGTGCAATCACCTCGGACAGCCGAATAGGTGGAAAACTGTTTTTT. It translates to CAITSDSRIGGKLFF. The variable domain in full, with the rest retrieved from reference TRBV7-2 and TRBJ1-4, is GAGVSQSPSNKVTEKGKDVELRCDPISGHTALYWYRQSLGQGLEFLIYFQGNSAPDKSGLPSDRFSAERTGGSVSTLTIQRTQQEDSAVYLCAITSDSRIGGKLFFGSGTQLSVL.

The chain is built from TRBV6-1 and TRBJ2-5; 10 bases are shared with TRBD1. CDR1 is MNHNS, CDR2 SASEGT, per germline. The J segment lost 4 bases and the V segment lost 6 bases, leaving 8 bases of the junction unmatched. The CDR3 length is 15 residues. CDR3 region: CASRAGTGVRETQYF. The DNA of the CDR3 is TGTGCCAGCAGGGCGGGGACAGGGGTGAGAGAGACCCAGTACTTC.

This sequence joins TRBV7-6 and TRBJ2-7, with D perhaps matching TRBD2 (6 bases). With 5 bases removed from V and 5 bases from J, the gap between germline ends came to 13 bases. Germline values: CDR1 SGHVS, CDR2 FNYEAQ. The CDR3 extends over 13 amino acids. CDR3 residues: CASSPGTWDEQYF. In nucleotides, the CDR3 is TGTGCCAGCAGCCCTGGGACTTGGGACGAGCAGTACTTC.

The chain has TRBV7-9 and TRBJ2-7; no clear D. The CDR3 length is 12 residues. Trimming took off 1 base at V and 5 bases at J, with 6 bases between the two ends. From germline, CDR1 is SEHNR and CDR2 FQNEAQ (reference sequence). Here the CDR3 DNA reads TGTGCCAGCAGCTTAGTATCGAACGAGCAGTACTTC. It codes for CASSLVSNEQYF.

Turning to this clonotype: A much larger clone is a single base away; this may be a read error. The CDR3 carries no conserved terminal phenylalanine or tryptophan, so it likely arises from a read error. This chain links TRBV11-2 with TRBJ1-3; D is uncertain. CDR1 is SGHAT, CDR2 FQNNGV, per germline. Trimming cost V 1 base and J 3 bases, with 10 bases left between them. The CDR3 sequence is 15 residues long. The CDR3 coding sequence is TGTGCCAGCAGCTTAGTGGCGGGGAGTGGAAACACCATATATTGT. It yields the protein CASSLVAGSGNTIYC.

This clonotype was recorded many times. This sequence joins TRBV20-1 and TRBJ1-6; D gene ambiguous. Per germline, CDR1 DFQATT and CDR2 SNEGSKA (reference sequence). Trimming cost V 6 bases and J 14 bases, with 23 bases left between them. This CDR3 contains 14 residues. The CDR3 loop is CSAAVSTNGITLHF. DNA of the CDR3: TGCAGTGCAGCTGTATCCACTAACGGCATCACCCTCCACTTT.

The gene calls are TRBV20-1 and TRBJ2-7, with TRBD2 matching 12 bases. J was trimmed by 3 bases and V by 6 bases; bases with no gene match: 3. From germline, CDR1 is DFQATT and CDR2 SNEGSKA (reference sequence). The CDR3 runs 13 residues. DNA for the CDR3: TGCAGTGCCGAGACTAGCGGGAGCTACGAGCAGTACTTC. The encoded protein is CSAETSGSYEQYF.

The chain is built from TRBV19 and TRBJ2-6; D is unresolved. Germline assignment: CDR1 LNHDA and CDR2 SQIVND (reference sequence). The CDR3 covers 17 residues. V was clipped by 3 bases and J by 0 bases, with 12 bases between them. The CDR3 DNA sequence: TGTGCCAGTAGTATCGGTGGATTTAGCTCTGGGGCCAACGTCCTGACTTTC. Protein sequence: CASSIGGFSSGANVLTF.

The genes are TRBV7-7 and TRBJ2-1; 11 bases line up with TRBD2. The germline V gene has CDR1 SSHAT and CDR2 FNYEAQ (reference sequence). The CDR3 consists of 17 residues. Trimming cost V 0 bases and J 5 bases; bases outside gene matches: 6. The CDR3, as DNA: TGTGCCAGCAGCTTAGCGTTTACTAGCGGGGGAAACAATGAGCAGTTCTTC. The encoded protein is CASSLAFTSGGNNEQFF.

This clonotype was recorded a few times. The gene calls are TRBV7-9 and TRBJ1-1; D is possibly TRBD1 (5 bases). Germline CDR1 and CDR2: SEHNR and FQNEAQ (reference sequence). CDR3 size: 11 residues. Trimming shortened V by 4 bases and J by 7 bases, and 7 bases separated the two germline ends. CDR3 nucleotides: TGTGCCAGCAGCTCTAGGGGTGAAGCTTTCTTT. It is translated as CASSSRGEAFF.

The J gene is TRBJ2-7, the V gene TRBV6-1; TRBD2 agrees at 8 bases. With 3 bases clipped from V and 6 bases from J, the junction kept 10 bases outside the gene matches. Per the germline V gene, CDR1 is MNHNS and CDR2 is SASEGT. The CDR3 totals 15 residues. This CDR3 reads CASSEAGGLKREQYF. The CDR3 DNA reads TGTGCCAGCAGTGAGGCGGGGGGCCTAAAGCGCGAGCAGTACTTC.

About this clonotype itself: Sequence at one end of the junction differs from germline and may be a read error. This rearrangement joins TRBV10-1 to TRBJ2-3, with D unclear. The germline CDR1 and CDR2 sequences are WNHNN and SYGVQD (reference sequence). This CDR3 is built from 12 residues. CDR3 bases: TGCGCCAGCAGCCGCGACGCAGATACGCAGTACTTT. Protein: CASSRDADTQYF.